These T cell receptor beta chains were read from a single sample in a study of vaccination effects on CD4 cells after COVID-19. Their cognate antigens are unknown. The method was immunoSEQ multiplex PCR; TCRdb's version includes in-frame clones alone and lacks a portion of them. This repertoire shows 65,000 to 85,000 clones, about 80% found once; its top ten account for about 12%. The sequencing used CD4+ T cells from PBMCs cultured with SARS-CoV-2 spike peptides, collected before COVID-19 vaccination. Receptor source: a human donor who received a COVID-19 vaccine. Each CDR3 is given with its conserved first and last residue. A D gene is named only where the DNA matches it firmly. The size of a clone is reported for some rows only, either as once, few or many, or as a class for expanded clones.

TRBJ1-3 TRBV10-3 NA TRBD1 CAISPGTAIGNTIYF TGTGCCATCAGTCCCGGGACAGCTATTGGAAACACCATATATTTT
TRBJ2-3 TRBV7-3 NA TRBD2 CASSYTSGGADTQYF TGTGCCAGCAGCTACACTAGCGGGGGGGCCGATACGCAGTATTTT
TRBJ2-1 TRBV24-1 NA NA CATSDQGKNYNEQFF TGTGCCACCAGTGATCAGGGAAAAAATTACAATGAGCAGTTCTTC
TRBJ1-5 TRBV4-3 NA NA CASSQETGNQPQHF TGCGCCAGCAGCCAAGAGACGGGAAATCAGCCCCAGCATTTT
TRBJ2-1 TRBV5-1 once TRBD2 CASSFSGGGYNEQFF TGCGCCAGCAGCTTTAGCGGGGGAGGTTACAATGAGCAGTTCTTC
TRBJ1-2 TRBV23-1 NA NA CASSQSLSRRPNYGYTF TGCGCCAGCAGTCAATCTCTGAGCAGGAGACCCAACTATGGCTACACCTTC
TRBJ2-5 TRBV4-1 once NA CASSQGGQWETQYF TGCGCCAGCAGCCAGGGCGGACAATGGGAGACCCAGTACTTC
TRBJ2-4 TRBV19 NA NA CASSILGALAKNIQYF TGTGCCAGTAGTATTCTCGGGGCACTAGCCAAAAACATTCAGTACTTC
TRBJ1-2 TRBV5-1 NA NA CASSLDVGVGYTF TGCGCCAGCAGCTTGGATGTAGGGGTAGGCTACACCTTC
TRBJ1-4 TRBV9 NA NA CASSVGREDEKLFF TGTGCCAGCAGCGTTGGCAGGGAAGATGAAAAACTGTTTTTT
TRBJ2-2 TRBV5-1 NA TRBD2 CASHRGGSTGELFF TGCGCCAGCCACCGCGGGGGGAGCACCGGGGAGCTGTTTTTT
TRBJ1-6 TRBV5-4 NA NA CASSLAGAADGSPLHF TGTGCCAGCAGCTTGGCGGGGGCAGCTGATGGATCACCCCTCCACTTT
TRBJ2-3 TRBV29-1 once NA CSVAPGPRTDTQYF TGCAGCGTCGCCCCGGGACCGAGGACAGATACGCAGTATTTT
TRBJ1-5 TRBV28 few TRBD1 CATGGGQNQPQHF TGTGCCACCGGGGGGGGACAGAATCAGCCCCAGCATTTT
TRBJ1-5 TRBV18 NA NA CASSPLGTLNSNQPQHF TGTGCCAGCTCACCACTCGGGACACTTAATAGCAATCAGCCCCAGCATTTT
TRBJ2-2 TRBV24-1 NA TRBD2 CATARSGGALRTGELFF TGTGCCACCGCCCGTAGCGGGGGGGCTCTTAGAACCGGGGAGCTGTTTTTT
TRBJ2-5 TRBV2 NA NA CASTPTVQETQYF TGTGCCAGCACCCCGACAGTTCAAGAGACCCAGTACTTC
TRBJ2-5 TRBV5-1 NA NA CASSLGTHRLQETQYF TGCGCCAGCAGCTTAGGTACCCACCGCCTCCAAGAGACCCAGTACTTC
TRBJ1-2 TRBV6-5 NA TRBD1 CASSRRDRVGYGYTF TGTGCCAGCAGTCGGCGGGACAGGGTGGGCTATGGCTACACCTTC
TRBJ2-1 TRBV7-2 NA NA CASSSPGSYNEQFF TGTGCCAGCAGCTCCCCGGGCAGCTACAATGAGCAGTTCTTC
TRBJ1-1 TRBV6-5 NA NA CASSYRGRRTEEAFF TGTGCCAGCAGTTACCGTGGCAGGAGGACCGAAGAAGCTTTCTTT
TRBJ1-6 TRBV6-2/TRBV6-3 few TRBD1 CASSLSTGTVYNSPLHF TGTGCCAGCAGCCTTTCTACCGGGACAGTTTATAATTCACCCCTCCACTTT
TRBJ1-3 TRBV18 NA NA CASSHGQSSGNTIYF TGTGCCAGCTCGCACGGACAGAGCTCTGGAAACACCATATATTTT
TRBJ1-1 TRBV18 NA NA CASSRTGNTEAFF TGTGCCAGCTCACGAACAGGGAACACTGAAGCTTTCTTT
TRBJ1-3 TRBV6-1 NA NA CASSERGGSGNTIYF TGTGCCAGCAGTGAAAGGGGGGGCTCTGGAAACACCATATATTTT
TRBJ2-1 TRBV7-2 NA NA CASSLDFAGEQFF TGTGCCAGCAGCTTAGATTTTGCTGGTGAGCAGTTCTTC
TRBJ1-2 TRBV4-3 NA NA CASSKDMDGYGYTF TGCGCCAGCAGCAAGGACATGGATGGGTATGGCTACACCTTC
TRBJ2-1 TRBV19 NA NA CASRGWGRNEQFF TGTGCCAGTAGGGGGTGGGGAAGGAATGAGCAGTTCTTC
TRBJ2-3 TRBV9 NA NA CASSVGDTQYF TGTGCCAGCAGCGTAGGGGATACGCAGTATTTT
TRBJ1-5 TRBV30 NA NA CAWSNRVEQPQHF TGTGCCTGGAGTAATAGGGTAGAACAGCCCCAGCATTTT
TRBJ1-1 TRBV18 NA NA CASSLDRNTEAFF TGTGCCAGCTCACTGGACAGGAACACTGAAGCTTTCTTT
TRBJ1-1 TRBV6-5 NA TRBD1 CASKTGVGTEAFF TGTGCCAGCAAGACAGGGGTAGGGACTGAAGCTTTCTTT
TRBJ1-6 TRBV7-2 NA TRBD1 CASSLPTGGFSPLHF TGTGCCAGCAGCTTGCCGACAGGGGGCTTTTCACCCCTCCACTTT
TRBJ2-1 TRBV9 once NA CASSARRDTSSYNEQFF TGTGCCAGCAGTGCTCGACGGGACACCAGCTCCTACAATGAGCAGTTCTTC
TRBJ1-2 TRBV7-2 NA TRBD1 CASSPRTGRDYGYTF TGTGCCAGCAGCCCGAGGACAGGAAGGGACTATGGCTACACCTTC
TRBJ1-1 TRBV3-1/TRBV3-2 NA NA CASSRGQSRNTEAFF TGTGCCAGCAGCCGAGGACAGTCCCGCAACACTGAAGCTTTCTTT
TRBJ2-3 TRBV28 NA NA CASSFSLRDTQYF TGTGCCAGCAGTTTTTCCCTGAGAGATACGCAGTATTTT
TRBJ1-4 TRBV30 NA TRBD1 CAWNKGTVNEKLFF TGTGCCTGGAACAAAGGGACAGTGAATGAAAAACTGTTTTTT
TRBJ1-1 TRBV5-1 once TRBD1 CASSPGQMNTEAFF TGCGCCAGCAGCCCGGGACAGATGAACACTGAAGCTTTCTTT
TRBJ1-5 TRBV19 NA NA CASGRAGPRGNQPQHF TGTGCCAGTGGGAGGGCAGGCCCTCGGGGCAATCAGCCCCAGCATTTT
TRBJ2-3 TRBV7-9 NA TRBD2 CASVRLAGSTDTQYF TGTGCCAGCGTGCGACTAGCGGGGTCCACAGATACGCAGTATTTT
TRBJ2-1 TRBV28 few NA CASSLRPGSYNEQFF TGTGCCAGCAGTTTACGGCCAGGTTCCTACAATGAGCAGTTCTTC
TRBJ2-5 TRBV4-1 NA NA CASSPGTLGQETQYF TGCGCCAGCAGCCCCGGGACACTGGGGCAAGAGACCCAGTACTTC
TRBJ2-2 TRBV5-1 NA TRBD2 CASSSREGTTGELFF TGCGCCAGCAGCTCCAGGGAGGGGACCACCGGGGAGCTGTTTTTT
TRBJ1-1 TRBV2 NA NA CASSVDSYTEAFF TGTGCCAGCAGTGTTGACAGTTACACTGAAGCTTTCTTT
TRBJ1-4 TRBV3-1/TRBV3-2 NA NA CASSDTGAEEKLFF TGTGCCAGCAGCGACACTGGGGCGGAGGAAAAACTGTTTTTT
TRBJ1-2 TRBV4-3 NA TRBD1 CASSQDQHRGANYGYTF TGCGCCAGCAGCCAAGATCAACACAGGGGGGCTAACTATGGCTACACCTTC
TRBJ2-5 TRBV11-1 NA TRBD1 CASSSGTGLLQTQYF TGTGCCAGCAGCTCCGGGACAGGGTTGTTGCAGACCCAGTACTTC
TRBJ2-5 TRBV5-1 NA NA CASSLQGGETQYF TGCGCCAGCAGCCTACAGGGTGGCGAGACCCAGTACTTC
TRBJ2-1 TRBV5-1 NA TRBD2 CASSLDLAGTYNEQFF TGCGCCAGCAGCTTGGATCTAGCGGGGACCTACAATGAGCAGTTCTTC
TRBJ2-3 TRBV6-5 NA NA CASSSWSNYFTDTQYF TGTGCCAGCAGTTCTTGGTCCAACTATTTCACAGATACGCAGTATTTT
TRBJ1-3 TRBV28 NA NA CASRHRDINTIYF TGTGCCAGCAGGCACAGGGATATCAACACCATATATTTT
TRBJ2-3 TRBV9 NA TRBD2 CASSGSGGTDTQYF TGTGCCAGCAGCGGTAGCGGGGGCACAGATACGCAGTATTTT
TRBJ2-2 TRBV19 NA TRBD2 CASRSSGTTGELFF TGTGCCAGCCGATCTAGCGGAACCACCGGGGAGCTGTTTTTT
TRBJ2-5 TRBV5-4 NA NA CASSLAHGGQETQYF TGTGCCAGCAGCTTGGCCCACGGGGGCCAAGAGACCCAGTACTTC